This TCR beta chain was recorded in a study of control samples from healthy donors and cancer patients. CDR3 size: 15 residues. Losses at the gene ends were 6 bases for V and 1 base for J; bases not matched to a gene: 6. The germline gives CDR1 MNHEY, CDR2 SVGAGI. Repertoires were generated with immunoSEQ multiplex PCR, while TCRdb's copy carries only in-frame clones and drops some. Of around 70,000 clones in the sample, 83% were seen once. Material for sequencing was blood. This receptor was identified in a man aged 55 to 70 in good health. V gene TRBV6-5 combines with J gene TRBJ2-7; TRBD1 matches 10 bases. As DNA, the CDR3 is TGTGCCAGCAGAAACCCGGGACAGGGGTCCTACGAGCAGTACTTC. Translated, it gives CASRNPGQGSYEQYF.